These 17 T cell receptor beta chains originate from one sample sequenced in a study of T cells after yellow fever vaccination (dated by TCRdb to about 2019). The protocol used for the library was 5' RACE. Sequencing was performed on an Illumina HiSeq 2500. TCRdb trimmed public reads at Q25 via fastp, called clones via MiXCR and kept in-frame beta chains. A single entry per CDR3 protein holds the most common genes and DNA from its merged rows. This sample holds about 180,000 distinct CDR3 sequences; about 6% were observed only once. Clones ranked in the top ten supply nearly 3% of the sample. Per the publication, the treatment or condition label means: live attenuated yellow fever vaccine strain. The sample consisted of CD4+ T cells sorted from PBMCs, taken on the day of the first yellow fever vaccination. The receptor source for this set is a young man who received the YFV17D yellow fever vaccine.

This clonotype was found a few times. The V and J genes are TRBV12-3 or TRBV12-4 and TRBJ2-3; TRBD2 is a possible D gene (6 bases). Trimming stripped 6 bases from V and 1 base from J, with 14 bases between. The CDR3 totals 15 residues. The CDR3 coding sequence is TGTGCCAGCAGCCCCCGAAGGGAGGGCACAGATACGCAGTATTTT. Protein product: CASSPRREGTDTQYF.

In this sample, this clonotype turned up many times. The chain carries TRBV2 and TRBJ2-5; TRBD1 matches 8 bases. CDR1 and CDR2 (germline): SNHLY, FYNNEI. This CDR3 has 15 amino acids. The junction had 5 bases not matched to a gene; V was cut back by 5 bases and J by 0 bases. The CDR3 bases are TGTGCCAGCAGTCCCTACAGGGGGTACCAAGAGACCCAGTACTTC. Its protein product is CASSPYRGYQETQYF.

This clonotype was seen a few times. J is TRBJ2-3 and V is TRBV5-1; D remains unclear. V was shortened by 5 bases and J by 6 bases, with 7 bases between the two germline ends. From germline, CDR1 is SGHRS and CDR2 YFSETQ. This CDR3 has 11 amino acids. The CDR3 sequence: CASRWSDTQYF. The CDR3 nucleotides read TGCGCCAGCAGATGGTCCGATACGCAGTATTTT.

This clonotype was observed many times. This sequence joins TRBV10-3 and TRBJ2-7, with D possibly matching TRBD2 (6 bases). The CDR3 is 12 residues long. Germline V gene lookup returns CDR1 ENHRY and CDR2 SYGVKD. V lost 7 bases, J lost 5 bases, and 12 bases lay in between. CDR3 coding DNA: TGTGCCATCACTTGGGACTCTAACGAGCAGTACTTC. It specifies CAITWDSNEQYF.

The chain employs TRBV12-3 or TRBV12-4 and TRBJ2-5, with D perhaps TRBD1 or TRBD2 (5 bases each). V was trimmed by 2 bases and J by 4 bases, leaving 14 bases between them. This CDR3 is 15 amino acids long. CDR3 residues: CASSLTRGRPETQYF. In DNA form, the CDR3 reads TGTGCCAGCAGTTTAACACGGGGCAGGCCAGAGACCCAGTACTTC.

There are a few counts of this clonotype. This chain connects TRBV6-5 to TRBJ2-3, with TRBD2 as a possible D gene (5 bases). Per germline, CDR1 MNHEY and CDR2 SVGAGI. The CDR3 loop spans 15 amino acids. Trimming cost V 6 bases and J 5 bases, with 18 bases left between them. CDR3 sequence (DNA): TGTGCCAGCAGCAGTTACACCCTAGCTTTAGATACGCAGTATTTT. It specifies CASSSYTLALDTQYF.

This clonotype was seen a handful of times. The rearrangement joins TRBV12-3 or TRBV12-4 to TRBJ2-1; D might be TRBD1 (6 bases). CDR3 length: 16 residues. Between the trimmed V and J ends, which lost 1 base and 0 bases, there was a span of 10 bases. The CDR3 reads CASSLVQGSSYNEQFF. As DNA, the CDR3 is TGTGCCAGCAGTTTAGTACAGGGAAGCTCCTACAATGAGCAGTTCTTC.

This clonotype was counted a few times. The chain links TRBV6-2 or TRBV6-3 to TRBJ2-7; a possible D gene is TRBD2 (7 bases). The CDR3 is made up of 13 amino acids. Germline CDR1 MNHEY, CDR2 SVGEGT. With 7 bases removed from V and 2 bases from J, the gap between germline ends came to 12 bases. The CDR3 reads CASKREGAYEQYV. In nucleotides, the CDR3 is TGTGCCAGCAAAAGGGAGGGGGCCTACGAGCAGTACGTC.

This clonotype was counted ten times or more. The J gene is TRBJ2-2, the V gene TRBV7-9; the D gene is possibly TRBD2 (5 bases). Deletions cut 3 bases from V and 0 bases from J, with 8 bases between. Germline CDR1 and CDR2: SEHNR and FQNEAQ (reference sequence). The length of the CDR3 is 15 residues. The CDR3 sequence is CASSFLASNTGELFF. For the CDR3, the DNA is TGTGCCAGCAGCTTCCTAGCCTCGAACACCGGGGAGCTGTTTTTT. The whole variable domain, remainder taken from reference TRBV7-9 and TRBJ2-2, is DTGVSQNPRHKITKRGQNVTFRCDPISEHNRLYWYRQTLGQGPEFLTYFQNEAQLEKSRLLSDRFSAERPKGSFSTLEIQRTEQGDSAMYLCASSFLASNTGELFFGEGSRLTVL.

This chain connects TRBV5-6 to TRBJ1-1; D call uncertain. The V end was cut by 0 bases, the J end by 3 bases, with 15 bases between. The germline CDR1 and CDR2 sequences are SGHDT and YYEEEE. The CDR3 has 16 amino acids. The CDR3 DNA follows: TGTGCCAGCAGCTTGGCCGCGGGCGCTTACGACACTGAAGCTTTCTTT. Its protein product is CASSLAAGAYDTEAFF.

A note on this clonotype: This sequence may be a read error, since a much larger clone differs from it by one base. The chain couples TRBV5-1 to TRBJ1-1, with 10 nucleotides matching TRBD1. V lost 5 bases and J lost 4; bases outside the gene matches: 5. Germline CDR1 and CDR2: SGHRS and YFSETQ. CDR3 length: 14 residues. The CDR3 sequence: CASRPDRGSTEAFF. The CDR3 region has the DNA TGCGCCAGCAGACCGGACAGGGGGTCCACTGAAGCTTTCTTT.

The sample holds many counts of this clonotype. V gene TRBV12-3 or TRBV12-4 combines with J gene TRBJ2-1, with D unclear. V was pared by 5 bases and J by 6 bases, with 5 bases between. This CDR3 has 11 amino acids. CDR3 in DNA: TGTGCCAGCAGTCAATTCAATGAGCAGTTCTTC. Translation gives CASSQFNEQFF.

This clonotype has a handful of counts. The rearrangement links TRBV3-1 to TRBJ2-2; a possible D gene is TRBD1 (5 bases). Germline lookup yields CDR1 LGHDT and CDR2 YNNKEL (reference sequence). The CDR3 runs 13 residues. V was pared by 8 bases and J by 5 bases, with 12 bases between. CDR3 sequence reads: CASWGRGTGELFF. In DNA, the CDR3 is TGTGCCAGCTGGGGAAGGGGAACCGGGGAGCTGTTTTTT.

This clonotype showed up many times. This chain joins TRBV5-1 and TRBJ2-2, with D uncertain. CDR1 and CDR2 from the germline V gene are SGHRS and YFSETQ. V lost 1 base, J lost 6 bases, and 1 base lay in between. CDR3 length: 11 amino acids. This chain's CDR3 is CASSLPGELFF. The CDR3 DNA reads as TGCGCCAGCAGCTTGCCCGGGGAGCTGTTTTTT.

This clonotype was counted at least ten times. The chain couples TRBV7-2 to TRBJ1-1; perhaps TRBD1 as D (6 bases). Germline assignment: CDR1 SGHTA and CDR2 FQGNSA. Deletions cut 5 bases from V and 4 bases from J, with 14 bases between. There are 14 residues in the CDR3. CDR3 region: CASSPQGWSTEAFF. In DNA, the CDR3 is TGTGCCAGCAGCCCACAGGGCTGGAGCACTGAAGCTTTCTTT.

The chain is built from TRBV5-1 and TRBJ1-2; D uncertain. V lost 0 bases and J lost 3, with 6 bases in between. CDR1 is SGHRS and CDR2 is YFSETQ in the germline V gene. The CDR3 covers 13 residues. The CDR3 is CASSLEQDYGYTF. In DNA, the CDR3 is TGCGCCAGCAGCTTGGAGCAGGACTATGGCTACACCTTC.

This clonotype occurred many times. The genes are TRBV18 and TRBJ1-6; 10 positions agree with TRBD1. Germline assignment: CDR1 KGHSH and CDR2 LQKENI. After removal of 3 bases from V and 8 bases from J, the junction contained 4 bases not matched to a gene. There are 15 residues in the CDR3. CDR3 sequence (DNA): TGTGCCAGCTCACCCGACAGGGGGCGCGATTCACCCCTCCACTTT. This encodes CASSPDRGRDSPLHF.